One sample yielded the 18 T cell receptor beta chains listed below, sequenced in a study of T cell clonality in common variable immunodeficiency. The study, taken as a whole, reports: Common variable immunodeficiency TCR beta sequences reportedly had fewer deletions and N-nucleotide insertions.

Their target antigens are unknown. Method: immunoSEQ multiplex PCR; TCRdb's copy keeps in-frame clones and lacks some. This sample has over 30,000 clones, each found more than once. Sequenced: peripheral blood mononuclear cells. These receptor sequences come from a human donor with common variable immunodeficiency.

This clone has ten or more counts. The CDR3 bases that were read are TGCGCCAGCAGGGAACTACAGGGGACGTATGAAAAA. It translates to CASRELQGTYEK. The whole CDR3 is CASRELQGTYEKLFF. The chain links TRBV5-1 to TRBJ1-4, with 7 bases lining up with TRBD1. With the read ending 3 residues before the CDR3 end, the germline J gene is used to fill in that end. The length of the CDR3 is 15 residues. J lost 6 bases, V lost 5 bases, and 10 bases had no gene match. Per germline, CDR1 SGHRS and CDR2 YFSETQ.

A word on this clone: The read stops 3 residues short of the end of the CDR3; the missing end is completed from the germline J gene. The V call is TRBV5-1, the J call TRBJ2-2; TRBD1 is a possible D gene (6 bases). The ends were cut back, 9 bases at V and 0 bases at J, with 15 bases in the middle. The CDR3 loop spans 15 amino acids. From germline, CDR1 is SGHRS and CDR2 YFSETQ. The DNA read from the CDR3 is TGCGCCACCACCCGGGACACACCGAACACCGGGGAG. This translates into CATTRDTPNTGE. In full, the CDR3 is CATTRDTPNTGELFF.

This clone was counted many times. The CDR3 goes on 3 residues after the read ends, and that part is filled in from the germline J gene. The chain recombines TRBV30 with TRBJ2-1; 9 bases are shared with TRBD2. After removal of 8 bases from V and 2 bases from J, the junction contained 4 bases not matched to a gene. There are 13 residues in the CDR3. Germline V gene data show CDR1 as GTSNPN and CDR2 as SVGIG (reference sequence). Incomplete CDR3 DNA: TGTGCCCGAGCGGGGGGTGCCTACAATGAG. It is translated as CARAGGAYNE. The whole CDR3 is CARAGGAYNEQFF.

In this sample, this clone turned up a few times. The read comes to an end 3 residues before the CDR3 does, leaving the germline J gene to fill in the end. This chain uses TRBV5-1 with TRBJ2-7; 15 nucleotides agree with TRBD2. The germline V gene encodes CDR1 SGHRS and CDR2 YFSETQ. With V trimmed by 0 bases and J by 6 bases, 1 base remained unmatched. The CDR3 has 15 residues. CDR3 DNA, as far as it was read: TGCGCCAGCAGCTTGGGGACTAGCGGGGGGGCCGAG. Protein product: CASSLGTSGGAE. The CDR3 in its entirety is CASSLGTSGGAEQYF.

This clone came up a few times. The CDR3 extends 3 residues past the end of the read, so its final part is completed from the germline J gene. The chain uses TRBV30 and TRBJ2-7; 11 nucleotides agree with TRBD1. The V gene's germline CDR1 is GTSNPN and CDR2 SVGIG (reference sequence). Trimming removed 4 bases from V and 0 bases from J; junction bases left unmatched: 2. The CDR3 is made up of 14 amino acids. The chain's CDR3 is CAWTGTGGSYEQYF. The sequenced CDR3 bases are TGTGCCTGGACCGGGACAGGGGGCTCCTACGAG.

This clone was observed a few times. The CDR3 bases that were read are TGCAGTGCTAGAGCAGACGGGTCCTACGAG. It yields the protein CSARADGSYE. The full CDR3 protein is CSARADGSYEQYF. The gene calls are TRBV20-1 and TRBJ2-7; no clear D gene. The CDR3 end lies 3 residues beyond the end of the read and is filled in from the germline J gene. The CDR3 totals 13 residues. Germline V gene sequence: CDR1 DFQATT, CDR2 SNEGSKA (reference sequence). The V end lost 1 base, the J end lost 1 base, and 8 bases lay between the germline ends.

The DNA read from the CDR3 is TGCGCCAGCAGTAGTACAGTGACAGGGGGGCATGAG. This encodes CASSSTVTGGHE. The complete CDR3 protein is CASSSTVTGGHEQFF. The genes are TRBV10-2 and TRBJ2-1; 9 nucleotides line up with TRBD1. Read sequence stops 3 residues before the CDR3 end, and the germline J gene provides the missing end. The length of the CDR3 is 15 residues. Germline CDR1 WSHSY, CDR2 SAAADI. V trimming: 5 bases; J trimming: 8 bases; junction bases outside the gene matches: 10.

This clone occurred many times. Read sequence stops 3 residues before the CDR3 end, and the germline J gene provides the missing end. The chain is built from TRBV30 and TRBJ1-2, with D uncertain. Looked up from germline, CDR1 is GTSNPN and CDR2 is SVGIG (reference sequence). This CDR3 comprises 11 residues. The sequenced part of the CDR3 DNA is TGTGCCTGGAGTGTTATGGGCCGC. Translation gives CAWSVMGR. The complete CDR3 sequence is CAWSVMGRYTF.

This clone appeared many times. The read stops 3 residues short of the end of the CDR3; the missing end is completed from the germline J gene. V gene TRBV18 combines with J gene TRBJ1-2, with unresolved D. This CDR3 has 15 amino acids. The V end was cut by 4 bases, the J end by 2 bases, with 14 bases between. The germline CDR1 and CDR2 sequences are KGHSH and LQKENI. The CDR3 here is CASSLGADYNYGYTF. Incomplete CDR3 DNA: TGTGCCAGCTCACTCGGAGCAGACTACAACTATGGC.

This clone has only a few counts. The covered CDR3 bases are TGTGCCTGGAGTGTACGGCGCGGGGGGTCAGCCTACAATGAG. The encoded protein is CAWSVRRGGSAYNE. In full, the CDR3 reads CAWSVRRGGSAYNEQFF. The genes are TRBV30 and TRBJ2-1, with 8 bases matching TRBD2. The CDR3 end falls 3 residues outside the read, so it is completed with the germline J gene. CDR3 size: 17 residues. V lost 0 bases and J lost 2; bases outside the gene matches: 9. Germline loops: CDR1 GTSNPN, CDR2 SVGIG (reference sequence).

This clone was picked up many times. The missing CDR3 end, 3 residues past where the read stops, is filled in from the germline J gene. V is TRBV6-1 and J is TRBJ2-2, with TRBD1 matching over 10 bases. V lost 1 base, J lost 7 bases, and 3 bases stayed unmatched. The CDR3 consists of 15 residues. The germline V gene encodes CDR1 MNHNS and CDR2 SASEGT. CDR3 DNA (partial): TGTGCCAGCAGTGAAGGACAGGGGGCTTTCGGGGAG. Amino acids: CASSEGQGAFGE. The complete CDR3 protein is CASSEGQGAFGELFF.

This clone has ten or more counts. The read is 3 residues too short to cover the CDR3 end, so that end is filled in from the germline J gene. The genes are TRBV19 and TRBJ1-1; 11 bases agree with TRBD1. The CDR3 spans 17 residues. After removal of 5 bases from V and 0 bases from J, the junction contained 8 bases not matched to a gene. Germline assignment: CDR1 LNHDA and CDR2 SQIVND (reference sequence). The CDR3 protein is CASSPGQGAYMNTEAFF. The covered CDR3 bases are TGTGCCAGTAGTCCCGGACAGGGGGCTTACATGAACACTGAA.

A note on this clone: The read terminates 3 residues ahead of where the CDR3 ends, so the germline J gene completes it. The rearrangement links TRBV6-1 to TRBJ2-2; 8 positions agree with TRBD1. After removal of 1 base from V and 4 bases from J, the junction contained 11 bases not matched to a gene. CDR3 size: 18 residues. Germline V gene sequence: CDR1 MNHNS, CDR2 SASEGT. CDR3 region: CASSEVPTGGWVTGELFF. The sequenced part of the CDR3 DNA is TGTGCCAGCAGTGAAGTCCCAACAGGGGGTTGGGTCACCGGGGAG.

In this sample, this clone turned up many times. The read falls 3 residues short of the CDR3 end, and the missing part is taken from the germline J gene. V and J are TRBV5-1 and TRBJ1-2; D is possibly TRBD1 (5 bases). Germline-derived CDR1 and CDR2 are SGHRS and YFSETQ. The CDR3 loop spans 15 amino acids. The chain's CDR3 is CASSLERGQGGGYTF. The covered CDR3 bases are TGCGCCAGCAGCTTGGAGCGGGGCCAGGGAGGAGGC.

This clone was counted many times. The CDR3 protein is CASSNRTVSNSPLHF. The sequenced CDR3 bases are TGTGCCAGCAGCAACCGGACAGTGTCAAATTCACCC. The genes are TRBV7-9 and TRBJ1-6, with D perhaps TRBD1 (6 bases). The read halts 3 residues ahead of the CDR3 end, with the missing end drawn from the germline J gene. CDR3 length: 15 residues. Trimming left V 5 bases short and J 7 bases short, with 15 bases between. The germline gives CDR1 SEHNR, CDR2 FQNEAQ (reference sequence).

This clone was counted at least ten times. Read sequence stops 3 residues before the CDR3 end, and the germline J gene provides the missing end. J is TRBJ2-5 and V is TRBV19; D is perhaps TRBD2 (7 bases). CDR1 and CDR2 from the germline V gene are LNHDA and SQIVND (reference sequence). The CDR3 spans 16 residues. Trimming took 7 bases from V and 1 from J, leaving 19 bases between them. CDR3: CASTPGTGGTQETQYF. The sequenced CDR3 bases are TGTGCCAGTACCCCAGGGACGGGGGGCACCCAAGAGACC.

In regard to this clone: The read halts 3 residues ahead of the CDR3 end, with the missing end drawn from the germline J gene. V gene TRBV6-1 combines with J gene TRBJ1-5, with 7 bases identical to TRBD1. Losses at the gene ends were 2 bases for V and 7 bases for J; bases not matched to a gene: 14. This CDR3 comprises 17 residues. Germline lookup yields CDR1 MNHNS and CDR2 SASEGT. The sequenced part of the CDR3 DNA is TGTGCCAGCAGTGAAAGGGGAGGGGTAGGGGGCAGCCAGCCC. As protein: CASSERGGVGGSQP. The entire CDR3 sequence reads CASSERGGVGGSQPQHF.

This clone was detected a few times. The sequence runs out 3 residues before the end of the CDR3; the remainder is reconstructed from the germline J gene. The chain couples TRBV30 to TRBJ1-1; D is possibly TRBD1 (5 bases). This CDR3 is built from 16 residues. V lost 0 bases, J lost 5 bases, and 19 bases lay in between. Germline V gene lookup returns CDR1 GTSNPN and CDR2 SVGIG (reference sequence). CDR3: CAWSVGLWGGKTEAFF. CDR3 DNA (partial): TGTGCCTGGAGTGTAGGCCTTTGGGGGGGTAAGACTGAA.